The clone carrying this T cell receptor beta chain was seen ten or more times. The target antigen is unknown. TCRdb recomputed calls from the reads with MiXCR, one row per CDR3 protein. The sample records around 320,000 distinct CDR3 sequences, 8% to 9.5% being singletons. The record originates from a study of T cell repertoires in cytomegalovirus infection. Study conclusions and caveats: Identification of carriers of CMV plus the relevant HLA was achieved through cumulative public TCR beta family frequency. HLA-C-restricted CMV clonotypes gave the most frequent clonotype in two of eight donors.

This CDR3 is 12 amino acids long. Per the germline V gene, CDR1 is ENHRY and CDR2 is SYGVKD. With V trimmed by 8 bases and J by 1 base, 2 bases remained unmatched. This sequence was found in a human donor in good health (CMV status not recorded). Some clones in this sample may be carry-over from other donors' samples. The chain is built from TRBV10-3 and TRBJ2-7, with 7 bases that match TRBD1. The sample consisted of PBMCs. The CDR3 coding sequence is TGTGCCATCGGGACAGCTTCCTACGAGCAGTACTTC. As protein: CAIGTASYEQYF.